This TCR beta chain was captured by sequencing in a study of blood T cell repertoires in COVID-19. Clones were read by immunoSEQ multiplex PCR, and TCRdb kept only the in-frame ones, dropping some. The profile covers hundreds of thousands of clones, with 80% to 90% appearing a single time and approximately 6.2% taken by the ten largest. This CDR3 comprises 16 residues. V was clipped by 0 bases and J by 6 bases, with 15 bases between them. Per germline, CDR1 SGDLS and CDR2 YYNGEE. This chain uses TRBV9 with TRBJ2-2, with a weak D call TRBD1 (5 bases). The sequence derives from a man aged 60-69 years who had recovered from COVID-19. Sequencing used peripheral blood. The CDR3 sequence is CASSVGGRAVAGELFF. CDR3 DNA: TGTGCCAGCAGCGTAGGTGGCAGGGCCGTGGCCGGGGAGCTGTTTTTT.